This is a list of T cell receptor beta chains from one sample in a study of prognosis after radiotherapy for stage I lung cancer. TCRdb analysed the multiplex PCR reads with MiXCR anew, one entry per CDR3 protein. This table holds roughly 24,000 distinct CDR3 sequences, roughly 40% found once. Sequencing was performed on PBMCs, taken before or after stereotactic body radiation therapy (not recorded which). These receptors came from a donor at least 50 years old with non-small cell lung cancer. The CDR3 runs from the conserved cysteine through the conserved F or W. D genes are given only for firm matches. Rows may omit the clone size; those that give it use once, few, many or a size class.

size	V	J	D	CDR3	DNA
many	TRBV20-1	TRBJ2-1	NA	CSARPSSASSYNEQFF	TGCAGTGCTAGACCTAGTAGCGCGAGCTCCTACAATGAGCAGTTCTTC
many	TRBV11-1	TRBJ2-5	TRBD1	CASSVRTGDETQYF	TGTGCCAGCAGCGTAAGGACAGGGGACGAGACCCAGTACTTC
many	TRBV19	TRBJ1-2	TRBD1	CASSIQTGTNGYTF	TGTGCCAGTAGTATACAGACAGGGACTAATGGCTACACCTTC
NA	TRBV11-1	TRBJ2-1	NA	CASSLRPGVMNEQFF	TGTGCCAGCAGCTTACGTCCGGGAGTAATGAATGAGCAGTTCTTC
many	TRBV6-1	TRBJ2-3	NA	CASSDPGDSTDTQYF	TGTGCCAGCAGTGACCCCGGTGATTCCACAGATACGCAGTATTTT
NA	TRBV7-9	TRBJ2-7	NA	CASSLTRGIERGTYEQYF	TGTGCCAGCAGCCTAACGAGGGGGATCGAGCGGGGCACCTACGAGCAATACTTC
NA	TRBV11-3	TRBJ1-1	NA	CASSYNLGKPEAFF	TGTGCCAGCAGCTATAATCTGGGGAAACCCGAAGCTTTCTTT
medium-sized	TRBV11-2	TRBJ1-2	NA	CASSFEDFYGYTF	TGTGCCAGCAGCTTTGAGGACTTCTATGGCTACACCTTC
NA	TRBV24-1	TRBJ2-6	NA	CATSDTGSSVANVLTF	TGTGCCACCAGTGATACAGGGTCCTCTGTGGCCAACGTCCTGACTTTC
NA	TRBV19	TRBJ2-2	TRBD1	CASSKPGDRGSTGELFF	TGTGCCAGTAGTAAACCCGGGGACAGGGGAAGCACCGGGGAGCTGTTTTTT
medium-sized	TRBV7-9	TRBJ2-7	NA	CASSGRTYEQYF	TGTGCCAGCAGCGGTCGCACCTACGAGCAGTACTTC
NA	TRBV2	TRBJ2-3	TRBD1	CASIRDRGTDTQYF	TGTGCCAGCATCCGGGACAGGGGTACAGATACGCAGTATTTT
many	TRBV3-1	TRBJ1-2	TRBD1	CASSQDSTGLGYTF	TGTGCCAGCAGCCAAGACTCGACAGGGCTGGGCTACACCTTC
NA	TRBV7-8	TRBJ1-2	NA	CASSPREGTYGYTF	TGTGCCAGCAGTCCAAGGGAGGGGACCTATGGCTACACCTTC
many	TRBV3-1	TRBJ1-2	TRBD1	CASSQSDREGYGYTF	TGTGCCAGCAGCCAATCAGACAGGGAAGGCTATGGCTACACCTTC
many	TRBV12-3/TRBV12-4	TRBJ1-6	NA	CASRPRPWDSPLHF	TGTGCCAGCAGACCCAGGCCTTGGGATTCACCCCTCCACTTT
many	TRBV20-1	TRBJ2-1	TRBD1	CSASQGASVDEQFF	TGCAGTGCTAGCCAGGGGGCTAGCGTGGATGAGCAGTTCTTC
NA	TRBV19	TRBJ2-5	NA	CATSSNHGGLKDTQYF	TGTGCCACCAGTAGTAACCATGGGGGCCTAAAAGATACCCAGTACTTC
many	TRBV15	TRBJ2-5	TRBD1	CATSRDRVETQYF	TGTGCCACCAGCAGGGACAGGGTGGAGACCCAGTACTTC
many	TRBV2	TRBJ2-5	NA	CASSGIETQYF	TGTGCCAGCAGTGGTATAGAGACCCAGTACTTC
NA	TRBV6-1	TRBJ2-7	TRBD1	CASSERGHYEQYF	TGTGCCAGCAGTGAAAGGGGGCATTACGAGCAGTACTTC
many	TRBV2	TRBJ2-3	TRBD1	CASSVVDRGTDTQYF	TGTGCCAGCAGTGTGGTGGACAGGGGCACAGATACGCAGTATTTT
NA	TRBV20-1	TRBJ2-7	TRBD1	CSAREFIGQGAYEQYF	TGCAGTGCTAGAGAATTTATCGGACAGGGGGCTTACGAGCAGTACTTC
many	TRBV24-1	TRBJ2-7	TRBD1	CATGQGPYEQYF	TGTGCCACCGGACAGGGACCCTACGAGCAGTACTTC
NA	TRBV6-4	TRBJ2-2	NA	CASRPTSLSGELFF	TGTGCCAGCAGGCCCACTAGCCTCTCGGGGGAGCTGTTTTTT
NA	TRBV27	TRBJ2-7	NA	CASSSAVWSYEQYF	TGTGCCAGCAGTTCTGCAGTATGGTCCTACGAGCAGTACTTC
many	TRBV27	TRBJ2-7	TRBD1	CASSLSRDRVYEQYF	TGTGCCAGCAGTTTATCCCGGGACAGGGTCTACGAGCAGTACTTC
NA	TRBV7-7	TRBJ2-7	TRBD2	CAHGAGGGRVYEQYF	TGTGCCCACGGGGCGGGCGGCGGGAGGGTATACGAGCAGTACTTC
medium-sized	TRBV6-1	TRBJ2-6	NA	CASSSGVSGANVLTF	TGTGCCAGCAGCTCAGGGGTCTCTGGGGCCAACGTCCTGACTTTC
many	TRBV11-1	TRBJ2-7	TRBD1	CASSLDGQGVYEQYF	TGTGCCAGCAGCTTAGATGGACAGGGTGTTTACGAGCAGTACTTC
many	TRBV6-1	TRBJ1-5	NA	CASSQSSGAGNQPQHF	TGTGCCAGCAGCCAATCTTCAGGGGCGGGCAATCAGCCCCAGCATTTT
NA	TRBV5-1	TRBJ1-1	TRBD1	CASGRDSWNTEAFF	TGCGCCAGCGGTCGGGACAGTTGGAACACTGAAGCTTTCTTT
NA	TRBV27	TRBJ2-7	TRBD2	CASSLSSGSFREQYF	TGTGCCAGCAGTTTATCTAGCGGGAGTTTCCGCGAGCAGTACTTC
NA	TRBV19	TRBJ1-5	TRBD1	CASNSRDRGPSRQPQHF	TGTGCCAGTAACTCCCGGGACAGGGGGCCGTCACGTCAGCCCCAGCATTTT
NA	TRBV24-1	TRBJ1-3	TRBD1	CATSAPIGQGGNTIYF	TGTGCCACCAGTGCCCCTATTGGACAGGGTGGAAACACCATATATTTT
many	TRBV10-3	TRBJ2-3	NA	CAISAGVGVTDTQYF	TGTGCCATCAGTGCTGGGGTGGGGGTCACAGATACGCAGTATTTT
many	TRBV20-1	TRBJ2-6	TRBD1	CSGELTGTGTSGANVLTF	TGCAGTGGTGAGCTGACCGGGACAGGGACGTCTGGGGCCAACGTCCTGACTTTC
NA	TRBV14	TRBJ2-7	NA	CASSLRRAYEQYF	TGTGCCAGCAGCCTTAGGCGTGCCTACGAGCAGTACTTC
many	TRBV7-8	TRBJ2-7	TRBD1	CASSRDSAYEQYF	TGTGCCAGCAGTCGGGACAGTGCCTACGAGCAGTACTTC
many	TRBV10-3	TRBJ2-3	TRBD2	CAISPGGPSDTQYF	TGTGCCATCTCCCCGGGAGGGCCTTCAGATACGCAGTATTTT
many	TRBV14	TRBJ2-7	NA	CASSQGRYEQYF	TGTGCCAGCAGCCAGGGGCGGTACGAGCAGTACTTC
NA	TRBV2	TRBJ2-5	TRBD2	CASINTGGVETQYF	TGTGCCAGTATCAACACGGGGGGGGTAGAGACCCAGTACTTC
NA	TRBV11-2	TRBJ1-6	NA	CASSPGPYNSPLHF	TGTGCCAGCAGCCCGGGACCCTATAATTCACCCCTCCACTTT
many	TRBV9	TRBJ2-3	NA	CASSVLERADTQYF	TGTGCCAGCAGCGTGCTGGAGAGGGCAGATACGCAGTATTTT
NA	TRBV27	TRBJ2-3	NA	CASSQTDSTDTQYF	TGTGCCAGCAGTCAGACGGATAGCACAGATACGCAGTATTTT
many	TRBV4-2	TRBJ2-7	NA	CASSYKESDSTGQYSYEQYF	TGTGCCAGCAGCTATAAAGAATCGGACTCCACAGGACAGTACTCCTACGAGCAGTACTTC
many	TRBV6-2/TRBV6-3	TRBJ2-3	NA	CASTKTEQTADTQYF	TGTGCCAGCACCAAGACGGAACAGACGGCAGATACGCAGTATTTT
NA	TRBV11-2	TRBJ2-3	TRBD1	CASSPGKGARISTDTQYF	TGTGCCAGCAGCCCCGGGAAGGGGGCTAGAATAAGCACAGATACGCAGTATTTT
NA	TRBV7-2	TRBJ2-6	NA	CASSLGAGTSGANVLTF	TGTGCCAGCAGCTTAGGGGCAGGGACCTCTGGGGCCAACGTCCTGACTTTC
many	TRBV7-2	TRBJ2-1	NA	CASSLIGQSLNNEQFF	TGTGCCAGCAGCTTGATAGGCCAGTCCTTGAACAATGAGCAGTTCTTC
many	TRBV5-5	TRBJ2-1	NA	CASSGGWGAGVYEQFF	TGTGCCAGCAGCGGGGGTTGGGGGGCGGGTGTTTATGAGCAGTTCTTC
NA	TRBV6-2/TRBV6-3	TRBJ2-7	TRBD1	CASSDGGQGSREQYF	TGTGCCAGCAGCGACGGGGGACAGGGTAGTCGGGAGCAGTACTTC
many	TRBV4-1	TRBJ1-6	NA	CASSPRVGSNSPLHF	TGCGCCAGCAGCCCGAGAGTGGGTAGTAATTCACCCCTCCACTTT